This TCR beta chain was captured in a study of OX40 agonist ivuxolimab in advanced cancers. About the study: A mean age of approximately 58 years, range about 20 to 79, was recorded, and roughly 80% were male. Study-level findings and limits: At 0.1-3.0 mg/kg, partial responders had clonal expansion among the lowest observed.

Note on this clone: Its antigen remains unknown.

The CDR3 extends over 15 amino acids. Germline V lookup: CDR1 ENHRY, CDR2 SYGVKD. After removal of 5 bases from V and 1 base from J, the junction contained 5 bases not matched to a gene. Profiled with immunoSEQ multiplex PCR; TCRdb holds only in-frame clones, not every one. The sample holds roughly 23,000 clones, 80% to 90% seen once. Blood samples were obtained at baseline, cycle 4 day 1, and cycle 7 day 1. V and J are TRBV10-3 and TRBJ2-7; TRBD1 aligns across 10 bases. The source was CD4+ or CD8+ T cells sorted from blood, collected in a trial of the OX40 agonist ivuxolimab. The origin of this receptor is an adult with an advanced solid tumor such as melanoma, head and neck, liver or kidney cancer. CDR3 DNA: TGTGCCATCAGTAATTCGGGACAGGGGTCCTACGAGCAGTACTTC. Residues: CAISNSGQGSYEQYF.